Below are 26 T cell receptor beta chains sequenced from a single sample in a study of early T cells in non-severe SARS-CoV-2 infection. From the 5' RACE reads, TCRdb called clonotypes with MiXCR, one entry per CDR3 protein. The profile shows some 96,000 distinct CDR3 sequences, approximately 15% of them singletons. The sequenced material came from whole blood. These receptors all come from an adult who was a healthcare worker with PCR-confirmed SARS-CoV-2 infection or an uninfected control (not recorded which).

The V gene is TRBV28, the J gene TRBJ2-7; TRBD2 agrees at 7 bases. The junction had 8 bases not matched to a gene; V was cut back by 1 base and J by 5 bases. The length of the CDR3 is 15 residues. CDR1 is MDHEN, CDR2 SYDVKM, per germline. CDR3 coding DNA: TGTGCCAGCAGTTTATTGGGGGAGGGCCGCCACGAGCAGTACTTC. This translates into CASSLLGEGRHEQYF. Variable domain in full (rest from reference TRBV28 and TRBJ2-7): DVKVTQSSRYLVKRTGEKVFLECVQDMDHENMFWYRQDPGLGLRLIYFSYDVKMKEKGDIPEGYSVSREKKERFSLILESASTNQTSMYLCASSLLGEGRHEQYFGPGTRLTVT.

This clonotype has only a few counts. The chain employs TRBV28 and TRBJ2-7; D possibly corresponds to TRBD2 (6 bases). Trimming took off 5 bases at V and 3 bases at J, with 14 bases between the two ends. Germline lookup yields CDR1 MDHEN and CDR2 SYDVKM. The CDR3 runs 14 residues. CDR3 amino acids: CASSASGPNYEQYF. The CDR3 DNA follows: TGTGCCAGCAGTGCGAGCGGGCCTAACTACGAGCAGTACTTC.

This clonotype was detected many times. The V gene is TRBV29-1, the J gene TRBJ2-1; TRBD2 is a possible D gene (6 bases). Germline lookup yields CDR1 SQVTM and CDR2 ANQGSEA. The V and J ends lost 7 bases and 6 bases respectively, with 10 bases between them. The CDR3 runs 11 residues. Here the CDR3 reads CSAGGVNEQFF. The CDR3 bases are TGCAGCGCGGGCGGGGTCAATGAGCAGTTCTTC.

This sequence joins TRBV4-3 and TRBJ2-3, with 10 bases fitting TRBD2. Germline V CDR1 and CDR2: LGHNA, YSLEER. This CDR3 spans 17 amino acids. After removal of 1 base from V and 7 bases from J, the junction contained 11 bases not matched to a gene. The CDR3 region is CASSQAINGLAVNTQYF. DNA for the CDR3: TGCGCCAGCAGCCAAGCTATAAATGGACTAGCGGTAAATACGCAGTATTTT.

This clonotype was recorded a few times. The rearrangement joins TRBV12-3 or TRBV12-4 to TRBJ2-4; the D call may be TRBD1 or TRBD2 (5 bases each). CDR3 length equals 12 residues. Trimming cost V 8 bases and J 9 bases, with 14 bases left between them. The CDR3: CASQGDEGIQYF. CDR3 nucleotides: TGTGCCAGCCAAGGGGACGAGGGCATTCAGTACTTC.

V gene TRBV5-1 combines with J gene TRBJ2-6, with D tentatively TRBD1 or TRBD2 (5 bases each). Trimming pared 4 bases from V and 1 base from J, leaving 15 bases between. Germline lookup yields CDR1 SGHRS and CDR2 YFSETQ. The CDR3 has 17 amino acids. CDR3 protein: CASSPEGSRSGANVLTF. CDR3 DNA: TGCGCCAGCAGCCCCGAGGGGAGTCGATCTGGGGCCAACGTCCTGACTTTC.

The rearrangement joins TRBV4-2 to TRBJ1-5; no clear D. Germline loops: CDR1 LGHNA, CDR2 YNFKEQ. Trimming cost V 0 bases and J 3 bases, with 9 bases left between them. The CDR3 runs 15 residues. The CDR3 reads CASSQEGWHNQPQHF. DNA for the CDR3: TGTGCCAGCAGCCAAGAAGGATGGCACAATCAGCCCCAGCATTTT.

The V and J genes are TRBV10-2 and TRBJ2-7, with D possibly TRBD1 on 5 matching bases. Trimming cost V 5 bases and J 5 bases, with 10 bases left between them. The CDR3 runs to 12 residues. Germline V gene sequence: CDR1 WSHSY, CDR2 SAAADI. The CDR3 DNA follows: TGCGCCAGCAGTCCCTTGGGGCACGAGCAGTACTTC. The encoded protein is CASSPLGHEQYF.

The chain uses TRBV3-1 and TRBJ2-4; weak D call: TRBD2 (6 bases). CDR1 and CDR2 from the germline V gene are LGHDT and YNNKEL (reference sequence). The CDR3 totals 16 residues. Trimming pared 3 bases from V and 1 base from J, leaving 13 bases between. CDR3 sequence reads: CASSHGRESAKNIQYF. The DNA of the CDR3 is TGTGCCAGCAGCCACGGCCGGGAGTCGGCCAAAAACATTCAGTACTTC.

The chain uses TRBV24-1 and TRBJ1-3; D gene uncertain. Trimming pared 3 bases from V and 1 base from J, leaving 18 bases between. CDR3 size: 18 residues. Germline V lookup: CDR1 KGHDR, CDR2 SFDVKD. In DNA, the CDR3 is TGTGCCACCAGTGATCTTGGATCGCTCGCCGAATCTGGAAACACCATATATTTT. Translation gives CATSDLGSLAESGNTIYF.

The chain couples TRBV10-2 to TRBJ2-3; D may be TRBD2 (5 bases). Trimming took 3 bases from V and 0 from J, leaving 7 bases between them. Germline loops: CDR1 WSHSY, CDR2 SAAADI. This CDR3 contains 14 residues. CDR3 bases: TGCGCCAGCAGTGATCGGAGGAGCACAGATACGCAGTATTTT. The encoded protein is CASSDRRSTDTQYF.

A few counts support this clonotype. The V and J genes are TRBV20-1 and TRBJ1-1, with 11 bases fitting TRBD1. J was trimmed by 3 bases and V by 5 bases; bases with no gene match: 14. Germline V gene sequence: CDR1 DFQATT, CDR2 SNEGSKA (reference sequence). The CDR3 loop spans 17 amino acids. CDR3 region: CSAGPGTGGFVDTEAFF. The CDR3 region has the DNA TGCAGTGCTGGTCCCGGGACAGGGGGATTTGTGGACACTGAAGCTTTCTTT.

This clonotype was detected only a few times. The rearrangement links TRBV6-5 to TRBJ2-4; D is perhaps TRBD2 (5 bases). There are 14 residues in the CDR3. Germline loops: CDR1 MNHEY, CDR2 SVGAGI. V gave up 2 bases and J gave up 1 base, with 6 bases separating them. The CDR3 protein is CASSYTGAKNIQYF. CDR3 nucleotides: TGTGCCAGCAGTTACACGGGGGCCAAAAACATTCAGTACTTC.

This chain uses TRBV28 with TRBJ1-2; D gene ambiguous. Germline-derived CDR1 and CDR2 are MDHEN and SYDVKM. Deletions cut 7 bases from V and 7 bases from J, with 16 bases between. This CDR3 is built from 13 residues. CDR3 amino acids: CASTLSRFSGYTF. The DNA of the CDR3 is TGTGCCAGCACCCTGTCGAGGTTTTCTGGCTACACCTTC.

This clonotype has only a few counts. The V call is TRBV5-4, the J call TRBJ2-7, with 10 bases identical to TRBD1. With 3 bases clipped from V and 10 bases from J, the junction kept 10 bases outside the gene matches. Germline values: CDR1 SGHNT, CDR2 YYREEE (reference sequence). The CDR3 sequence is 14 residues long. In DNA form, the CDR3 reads TGTGCCAGCAGCTCGGAGGGACAGGGGCTTCTCCAGTACTTC. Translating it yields CASSSEGQGLLQYF.

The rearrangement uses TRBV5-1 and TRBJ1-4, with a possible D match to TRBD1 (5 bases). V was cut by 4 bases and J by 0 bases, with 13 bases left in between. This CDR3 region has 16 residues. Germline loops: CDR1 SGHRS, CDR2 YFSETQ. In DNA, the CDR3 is TGCGCCAGCAGCGCCGACAGTACTGCAACTAATGAAAAACTGTTTTTT. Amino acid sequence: CASSADSTATNEKLFF.

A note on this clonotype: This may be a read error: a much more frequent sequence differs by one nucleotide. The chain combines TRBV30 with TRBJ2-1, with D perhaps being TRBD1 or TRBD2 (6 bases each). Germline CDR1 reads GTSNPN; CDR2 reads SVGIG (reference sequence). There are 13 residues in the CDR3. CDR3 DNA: TGTGCCTTTGAGGGGGGAGCTTACAATAAGCAGTTCTTC. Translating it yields CAFEGGAYNKQFF. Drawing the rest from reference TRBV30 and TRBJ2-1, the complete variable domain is SQTIHQWPATLVQPVGSPLSLECTVEGTSNPNLYWYRQAAGRGLQLLFYSVGIGQISSEVPQNLSASRPQDRQFILSSKKLLLSDSGFYLCAFEGGAYNKQFFGPGTRLTVL.

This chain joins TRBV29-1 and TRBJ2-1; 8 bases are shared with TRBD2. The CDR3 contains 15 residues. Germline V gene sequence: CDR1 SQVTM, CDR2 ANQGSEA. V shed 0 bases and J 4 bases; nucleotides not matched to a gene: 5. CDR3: CSVEDLLAVYNEQFF. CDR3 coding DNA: TGCAGCGTTGAAGATCTACTAGCGGTTTACAATGAGCAGTTCTTC.

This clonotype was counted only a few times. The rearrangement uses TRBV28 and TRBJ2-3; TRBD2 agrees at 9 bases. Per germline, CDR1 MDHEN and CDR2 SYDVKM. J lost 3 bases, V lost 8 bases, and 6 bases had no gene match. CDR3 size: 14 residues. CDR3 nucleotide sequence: TGTGCCAGCCGAGCGGGAGGAGGGACAGATACGCAGTATTTT. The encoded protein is CASRAGGGTDTQYF.

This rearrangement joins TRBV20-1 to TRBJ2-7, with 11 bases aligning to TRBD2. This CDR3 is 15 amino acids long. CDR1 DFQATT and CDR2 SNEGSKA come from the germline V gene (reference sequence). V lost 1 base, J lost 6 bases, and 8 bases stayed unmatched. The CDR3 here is CSARGLSGRASEQYF. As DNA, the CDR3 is TGCAGTGCTAGAGGGCTTAGCGGGAGGGCCTCCGAGCAGTACTTC.

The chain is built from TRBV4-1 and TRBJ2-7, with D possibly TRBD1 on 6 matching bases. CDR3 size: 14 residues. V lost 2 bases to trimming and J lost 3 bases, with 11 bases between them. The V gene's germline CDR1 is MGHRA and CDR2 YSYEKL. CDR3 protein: CASSQTGTNYEQYF. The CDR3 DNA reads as TGCGCCAGCAGCCAAACAGGGACGAACTACGAGCAGTACTTC.

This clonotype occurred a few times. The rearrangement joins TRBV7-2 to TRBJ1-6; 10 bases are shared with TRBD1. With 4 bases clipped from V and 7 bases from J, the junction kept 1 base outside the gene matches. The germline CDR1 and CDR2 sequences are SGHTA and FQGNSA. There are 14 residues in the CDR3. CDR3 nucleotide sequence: TGTGCCAGCAGCTGGGACAGGGGAAATTCACCCCTCCACTTT. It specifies CASSWDRGNSPLHF. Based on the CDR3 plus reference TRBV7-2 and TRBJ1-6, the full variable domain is GAGVSQSPSNKVTEKGKDVELRCDPISGHTALYWYRQSLGQGLEFLIYFQGNSAPDKSGLPSDRFSAERTGGSVSTLTIQRTQQEDSAVYLCASSWDRGNSPLHFGNGTRLTVT.

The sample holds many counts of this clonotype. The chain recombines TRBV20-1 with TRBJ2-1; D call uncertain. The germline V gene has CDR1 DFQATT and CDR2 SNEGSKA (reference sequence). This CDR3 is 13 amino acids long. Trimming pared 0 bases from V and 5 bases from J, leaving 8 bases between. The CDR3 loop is CSARDGWHNEQFF. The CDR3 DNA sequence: TGCAGTGCTAGAGATGGATGGCACAATGAGCAGTTCTTC.

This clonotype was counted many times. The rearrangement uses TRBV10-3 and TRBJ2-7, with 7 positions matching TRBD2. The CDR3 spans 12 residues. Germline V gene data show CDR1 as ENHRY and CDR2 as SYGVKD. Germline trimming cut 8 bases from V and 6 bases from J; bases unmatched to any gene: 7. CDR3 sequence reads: CAIRGEGSEQYF. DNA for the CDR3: TGTGCCATCCGAGGGGAGGGGAGCGAGCAGTACTTC.

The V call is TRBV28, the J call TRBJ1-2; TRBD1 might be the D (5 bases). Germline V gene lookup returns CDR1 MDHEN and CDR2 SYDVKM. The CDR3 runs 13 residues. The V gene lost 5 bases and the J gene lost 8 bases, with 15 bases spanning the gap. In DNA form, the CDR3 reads TGTGCCAGCAGTCTCCCCCCTCAGGGAGGCTACACCTTC. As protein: CASSLPPQGGYTF.

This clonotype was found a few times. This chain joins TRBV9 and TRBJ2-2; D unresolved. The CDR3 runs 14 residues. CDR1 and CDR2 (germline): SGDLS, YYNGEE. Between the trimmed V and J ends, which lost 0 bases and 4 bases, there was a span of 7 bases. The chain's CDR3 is CASSVGQSTGELFF. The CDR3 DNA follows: TGTGCCAGCAGCGTAGGGCAGTCCACCGGGGAGCTGTTTTTT.